The 18 T cell receptor beta chains in this list originate from one sample, sequenced in a study of blood T cell repertoires in COVID-19. Measured with immunoSEQ multiplex PCR; TCRdb has only the in-frame clones, and not every one. The sample lists over 150,000 clones, 75% to 90% occurring once. What was sequenced was peripheral blood. The source is a woman of 80 years or more with active or convalescent COVID-19.

The chain joins TRBV9 to TRBJ1-5, with TRBD1 matching 8 bases. This CDR3 has 13 amino acids. The V and J ends lost 0 bases and 11 bases, in that order; junction bases with no gene match: 4. Germline lookup yields CDR1 SGDLS and CDR2 YYNGEE. In nucleotides, the CDR3 is TGTGCCAGCAGCGTAGGGGGGACAGGAGCCCAGCATTTT. Protein sequence: CASSVGGTGAQHF.

The V call is TRBV7-8, the J call TRBJ2-7; TRBD1 matches 8 bases. Germline loops: CDR1 SGHVS, CDR2 FQNEAQ. The V and J ends lost 0 bases and 4 bases, in that order; junction bases with no gene match: 5. The CDR3 consists of 15 residues. This CDR3 is CASSLAGQAPYEQYF. CDR3 nucleotide sequence: TGTGCCAGCAGCTTAGCGGGACAGGCCCCATACGAGCAGTACTTC.

The chain combines TRBV7-2 with TRBJ1-3; 7 bases fit TRBD1. The germline CDR1 and CDR2 sequences are SGHTA and FQGNSA. The V and J ends lost 5 bases and 0 bases, in that order; junction bases with no gene match: 10. The CDR3 is made up of 17 amino acids. The CDR3 DNA is TGTGCCAGCAGCCAGGCGCAGGGGGTGCTCTCTGGAAACACCATATATTTT. It translates to CASSQAQGVLSGNTIYF.

The rearrangement joins TRBV4-3 to TRBJ1-6; no definite D call. Germline assignment: CDR1 LGHNA and CDR2 YSLEER. Trimming pared 2 bases from V and 6 bases from J, leaving 8 bases between. The CDR3 runs 14 residues. The CDR3 spells CASSQPEPNSPLHF. CDR3 coding DNA: TGCGCCAGCAGCCAACCAGAACCTAATTCACCCCTCCACTTT.

The chain recombines TRBV18 with TRBJ1-1; 7 nucleotides agree with TRBD1. The CDR3 has 15 amino acids. V was clipped by 8 bases and J by 5 bases; unmatched bases: 14. Looked up from germline, CDR1 is KGHSH and CDR2 is LQKENI. Here the CDR3 reads CASSPFEGGKTEAFF. Written as DNA, the CDR3 is TGTGCCAGCAGTCCCTTCGAAGGGGGCAAGACTGAAGCTTTCTTT.

This clone has a handful of counts. The rearrangement uses TRBV6-5 and TRBJ2-3, with TRBD2 matching over 9 bases. This CDR3 has 15 residues. Germline V gene lookup returns CDR1 MNHEY and CDR2 SVGAGI. Trimming took 4 bases from V and 6 from J; bases not matched to a gene: 8. Here the CDR3 reads CASSSGETSGDTQYF. The CDR3, as DNA: TGTGCCAGCAGTTCAGGGGAAACTAGCGGGGATACGCAGTATTTT.

This clone was seen a single time. V is TRBV25-1 and J is TRBJ2-2; 11 bases match TRBD1. This CDR3 comprises 15 residues. CDR1 MGHDK and CDR2 SYGVNS come from the germline V gene. With 7 bases clipped from V and 4 bases from J, the junction kept 5 bases outside the gene matches. CDR3 protein: CASTRTGGGTGELFF. The CDR3 DNA reads as TGTGCCAGCACCCGGACAGGGGGCGGCACCGGGGAGCTGTTTTTT.

The chain uses TRBV14 and TRBJ2-1; D not resolved. The V end lost 4 bases, the J end lost 3 bases, and 7 bases lay between the germline ends. CDR3 size: 13 residues. Germline V gene data show CDR1 as SGHDN and CDR2 as FVKESK. The CDR3, as DNA: TGTGCCAGCAGCCCCCTTAACTACAATGAGCAGTTCTTC. It encodes CASSPLNYNEQFF.

V usage is TRBV5-1 and J usage is TRBJ2-5, with 11 bases that match TRBD2. The ends lost 4 bases at V and 4 bases at J; junction bases unmatched: 6. Germline V lookup: CDR1 SGHRS, CDR2 YFSETQ. The CDR3 loop spans 15 amino acids. CDR3 nucleotide sequence: TGCGCCAGCAGCGGTAGCGGGGGGGCCGGAGAGACCCAGTACTTC. Its protein product is CASSGSGGAGETQYF.

The chain employs TRBV6-2 or TRBV6-3 and TRBJ1-5; D is ambiguous. The germline V gene encodes CDR1 MNHEY and CDR2 SVGEGT. V was clipped by 2 bases and J by 3 bases, with 11 bases between them. This CDR3 region has 15 residues. CDR3 bases: TGTGCCAGCAGTTACCCGGGGAGGGTCAATCAGCCCCAGCATTTT. Translation gives CASSYPGRVNQPQHF.

This clone showed up just a few times. The chain links TRBV29-1 to TRBJ1-4; 7 bases align to TRBD1. V lost 6 bases and J lost 2; bases outside the gene matches: 6. CDR1 is SQVTM and CDR2 is ANQGSEA in the germline V gene. The CDR3 has 14 amino acids. The CDR3 here is CSVDRDGTNEKLFF. Written as DNA, the CDR3 is TGCAGCGTCGACAGGGACGGCACTAATGAAAAACTGTTTTTT.

J is TRBJ1-4 and V is TRBV3-1 (or the pseudogene TRBV3-2); D gene unclear. The CDR3 is 15 amino acids. The germline V gene has CDR1 LGHDT and CDR2 YNNKEL (reference sequence). The V and J ends lost 0 bases and 8 bases respectively, with 13 bases between them. CDR3 coding DNA: TGTGCCAGCAGCCAAGATTCACGGGGAGGGGAAAAACTGTTTTTT. This sequence encodes CASSQDSRGGEKLFF.

The rearrangement joins TRBV6-5 to TRBJ1-5; 7 bases are shared with TRBD1. CDR1 and CDR2 (germline): MNHEY, SVGAGI. This CDR3 is 16 amino acids long. J was trimmed by 0 bases and V by 4 bases; bases with no gene match: 6. Here the CDR3 reads CASSFRDSFSNQPQHF. The CDR3 bases are TGTGCCAGCAGTTTCCGGGACAGCTTTAGCAATCAGCCCCAGCATTTT.

This clone was observed once. This chain connects TRBV7-2 to TRBJ1-1; TRBD1 matches 9 bases. The CDR3 has 15 residues. In germline, CDR1 is SGHTA, CDR2 FQGNSA. J gave up 1 base and V 5 bases, and 5 bases lay outside the gene matches. CDR3 sequence reads: CASSLDRGRNTEAFF. The CDR3 DNA follows: TGTGCCAGCAGCCTAGACAGGGGGAGGAACACTGAAGCTTTCTTT.

The genes are TRBV7-2 and TRBJ1-1; tentatively, D is TRBD1 (6 bases). The CDR3 is 15 residues long. V was shortened by 5 bases and J by 1 base, with 14 bases between the two germline ends. CDR1 SGHTA and CDR2 FQGNSA come from the germline V gene. Written as DNA, the CDR3 is TGTGCCAGCAGCGCCATATCAGGGGAGAACACTGAAGCTTTCTTT. Amino acids: CASSAISGENTEAFF.

V gene TRBV18 combines with J gene TRBJ1-2; TRBD1 agrees at 7 bases. Germline V gene lookup returns CDR1 KGHSH and CDR2 LQKENI. Trimming took 6 bases from V and 0 from J; bases not matched to a gene: 4. The CDR3 sequence is 14 residues long. CDR3 sequence reads: CASSQQGANYGYTF. CDR3 bases: TGTGCCAGCTCCCAGCAGGGGGCTAACTATGGCTACACCTTC. The full variable domain, rest sourced from reference TRBV18 and TRBJ1-2, is NAGVMQNPRHLVRRRGQEARLRCSPMKGHSHVYWYRQLPEEGLKFMVYLQKENIIDESGMPKERFSAEFPKEGPSILRIQQVVRGDSAAYFCASSQQGANYGYTFGSGTRLTVV.

This chain connects TRBV28 to TRBJ1-1; no reliable D call. Per germline, CDR1 MDHEN and CDR2 SYDVKM. This CDR3 is built from 14 residues. Trimming stripped 6 bases from V and 1 base from J, with 12 bases between. The CDR3 DNA is TGTGCCAGCAGGGAGGGCAGCCAGAACACTGAAGCTTTCTTT. Translated: CASREGSQNTEAFF.

This clone was counted only a few times. The rearrangement uses TRBV30 and TRBJ1-5; D is possibly TRBD1 (6 bases). V was trimmed by 0 bases and J by 0 bases, leaving 15 bases between them. Looked up from germline, CDR1 is GTSNPN and CDR2 is SVGIG (reference sequence). The CDR3 contains 17 residues. This CDR3 reads CAWSVQGRGNSNQPQHF. The CDR3 nucleotides are TGTGCCTGGAGTGTACAGGGTAGAGGGAATAGCAATCAGCCCCAGCATTTT.